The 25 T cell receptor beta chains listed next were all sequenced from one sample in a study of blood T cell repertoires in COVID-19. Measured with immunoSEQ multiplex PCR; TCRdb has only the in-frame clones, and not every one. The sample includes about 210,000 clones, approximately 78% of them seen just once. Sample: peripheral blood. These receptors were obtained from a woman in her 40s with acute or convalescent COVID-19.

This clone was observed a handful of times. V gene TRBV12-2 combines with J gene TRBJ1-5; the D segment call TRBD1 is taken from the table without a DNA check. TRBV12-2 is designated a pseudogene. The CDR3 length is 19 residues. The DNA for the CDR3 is TGTGCAAGTCGCTTAGCTCGGGACAGGGATTGTAATAGCAATCAGCCCCAGCATTTT. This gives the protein CASRLARDRDCNSNQPQHF.

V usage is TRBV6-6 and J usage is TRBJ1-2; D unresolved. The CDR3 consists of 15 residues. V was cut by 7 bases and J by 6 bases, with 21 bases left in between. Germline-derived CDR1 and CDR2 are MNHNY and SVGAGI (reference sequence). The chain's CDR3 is CASTVTKPPSDGYTF. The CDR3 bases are TGTGCCAGCACCGTGACAAAACCGCCCTCGGATGGCTACACCTTC.

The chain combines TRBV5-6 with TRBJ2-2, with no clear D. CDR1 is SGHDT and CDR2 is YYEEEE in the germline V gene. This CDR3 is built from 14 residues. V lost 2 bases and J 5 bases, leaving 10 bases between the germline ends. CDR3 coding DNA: TGTGCCAGCAGCTTAGTGAGCTCTACCGGGGAGCTGTTTTTT. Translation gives CASSLVSSTGELFF. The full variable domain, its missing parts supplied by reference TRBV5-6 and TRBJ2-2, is DAGVTQSPTHLIKTRGQQVTLRCSPKSGHDTVSWYQQALGQGPQFIFQYYEEEERQRGNFPDRFSGHQFPNYSSELNVNALLLGDSALYLCASSLVSSTGELFFGEGSRLTVL.

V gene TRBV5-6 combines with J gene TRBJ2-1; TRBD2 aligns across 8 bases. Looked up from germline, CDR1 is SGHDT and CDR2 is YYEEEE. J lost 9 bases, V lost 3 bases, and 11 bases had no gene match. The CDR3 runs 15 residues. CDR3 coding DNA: TGTGCCAGCAGCTATTATCAGCGGGAGCGAAGTGAGCAGTTCTTC. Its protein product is CASSYYQRERSEQFF.

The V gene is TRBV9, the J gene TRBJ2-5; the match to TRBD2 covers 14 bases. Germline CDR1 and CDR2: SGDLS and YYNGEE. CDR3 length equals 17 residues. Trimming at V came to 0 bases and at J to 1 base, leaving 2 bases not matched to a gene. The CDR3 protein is CASSVGTSGGPQETQYF. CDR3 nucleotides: TGTGCCAGCAGCGTAGGGACTAGCGGGGGGCCCCAAGAGACCCAGTACTTC.

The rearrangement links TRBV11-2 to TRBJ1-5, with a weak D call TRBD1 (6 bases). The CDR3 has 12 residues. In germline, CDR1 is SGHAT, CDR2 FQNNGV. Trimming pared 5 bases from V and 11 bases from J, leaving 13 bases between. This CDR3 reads CASSNPGQAQHF. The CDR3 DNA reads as TGTGCCAGCAGCAACCCGGGACAAGCCCAGCATTTT.

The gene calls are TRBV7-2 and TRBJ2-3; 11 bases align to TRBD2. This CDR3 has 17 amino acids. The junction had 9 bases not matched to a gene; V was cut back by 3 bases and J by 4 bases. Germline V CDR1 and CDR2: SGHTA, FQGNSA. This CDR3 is CASSFSQPGLAADTQYF. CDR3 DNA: TGTGCCAGCAGCTTCTCCCAACCGGGACTAGCGGCAGATACGCAGTATTTT.

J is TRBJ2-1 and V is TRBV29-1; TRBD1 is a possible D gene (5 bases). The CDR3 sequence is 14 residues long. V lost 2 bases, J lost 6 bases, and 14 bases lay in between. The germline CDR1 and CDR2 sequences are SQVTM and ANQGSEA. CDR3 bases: TGCAGCGTTGAACCCTTAATAGGGGTCAATGAGCAGTTCTTC. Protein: CSVEPLIGVNEQFF.

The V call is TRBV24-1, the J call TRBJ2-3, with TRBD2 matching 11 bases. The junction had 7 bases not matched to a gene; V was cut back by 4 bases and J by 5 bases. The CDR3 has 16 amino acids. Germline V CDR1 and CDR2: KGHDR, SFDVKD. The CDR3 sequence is CATSDPLAGGVDTQYF. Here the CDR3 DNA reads TGTGCCACCAGTGACCCTCTAGCGGGAGGAGTAGATACGCAGTATTTT.

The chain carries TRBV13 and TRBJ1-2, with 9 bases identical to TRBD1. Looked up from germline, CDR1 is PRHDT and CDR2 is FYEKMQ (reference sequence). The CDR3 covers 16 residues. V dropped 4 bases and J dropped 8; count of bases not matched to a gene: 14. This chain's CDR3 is CASSSSFDRGARGYTF. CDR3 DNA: TGTGCCAGCAGCTCCTCCTTTGACAGGGGGGCGAGGGGCTACACCTTC.

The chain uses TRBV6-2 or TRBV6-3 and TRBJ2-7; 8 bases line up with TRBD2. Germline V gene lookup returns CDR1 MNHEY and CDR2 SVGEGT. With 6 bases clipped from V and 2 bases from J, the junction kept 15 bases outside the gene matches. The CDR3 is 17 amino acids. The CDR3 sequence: CASSPNHSGTRTYEQYF. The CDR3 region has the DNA TGTGCCAGCAGCCCGAACCATTCCGGGACTAGGACCTACGAGCAGTACTTC.

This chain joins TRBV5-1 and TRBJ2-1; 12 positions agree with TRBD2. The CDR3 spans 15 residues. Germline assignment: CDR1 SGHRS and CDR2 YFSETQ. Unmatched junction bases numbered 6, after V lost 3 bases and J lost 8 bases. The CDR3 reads CASSYGTSGPYEQFF. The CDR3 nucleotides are TGCGCCAGCAGCTATGGGACTAGCGGGCCCTATGAGCAGTTCTTC.

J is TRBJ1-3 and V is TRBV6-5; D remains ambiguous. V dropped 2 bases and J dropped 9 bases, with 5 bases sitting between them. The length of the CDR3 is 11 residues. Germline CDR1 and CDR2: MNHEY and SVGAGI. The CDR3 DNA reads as TGTGCCAGCAGTTACGCGGGCACCATATATTTT. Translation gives CASSYAGTIYF.

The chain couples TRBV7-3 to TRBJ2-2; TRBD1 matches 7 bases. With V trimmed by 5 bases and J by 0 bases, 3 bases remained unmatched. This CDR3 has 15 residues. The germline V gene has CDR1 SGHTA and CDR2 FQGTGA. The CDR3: CASSRQGANTGELFF. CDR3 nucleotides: TGTGCCAGCAGCCGACAGGGTGCGAACACCGGGGAGCTGTTTTTT. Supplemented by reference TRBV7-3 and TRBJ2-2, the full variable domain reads GAGVSQTPSNKVTEKGKYVELRCDPISGHTALYWYRQSLGQGPEFLIYFQGTGAADDSGLPNDRFFAVRPEGSVSTLKIQRTERGDSAVYLCASSRQGANTGELFFGEGSRLTVL.

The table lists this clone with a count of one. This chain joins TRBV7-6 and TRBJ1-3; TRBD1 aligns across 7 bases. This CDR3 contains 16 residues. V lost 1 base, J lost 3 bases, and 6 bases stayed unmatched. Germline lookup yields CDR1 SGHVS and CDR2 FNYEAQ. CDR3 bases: TGTGCCAGCAGCTTAGACGGGACAGTGAATGGAAACACCATATATTTT. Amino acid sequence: CASSLDGTVNGNTIYF.

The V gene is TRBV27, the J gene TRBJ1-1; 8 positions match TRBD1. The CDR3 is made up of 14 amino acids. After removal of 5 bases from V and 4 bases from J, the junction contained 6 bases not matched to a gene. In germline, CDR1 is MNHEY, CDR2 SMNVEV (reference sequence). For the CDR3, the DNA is TGTGCCAGCAGTCTAACAGGGGGACGCACTGAAGCTTTCTTT. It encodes CASSLTGGRTEAFF.

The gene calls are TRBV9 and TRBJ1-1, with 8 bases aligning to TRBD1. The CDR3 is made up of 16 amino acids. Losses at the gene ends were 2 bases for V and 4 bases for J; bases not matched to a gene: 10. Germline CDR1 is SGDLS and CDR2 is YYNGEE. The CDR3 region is CASSVVTGDAGTEAFF. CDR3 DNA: TGTGCCAGCAGCGTTGTGACAGGGGACGCCGGCACTGAAGCTTTCTTT.

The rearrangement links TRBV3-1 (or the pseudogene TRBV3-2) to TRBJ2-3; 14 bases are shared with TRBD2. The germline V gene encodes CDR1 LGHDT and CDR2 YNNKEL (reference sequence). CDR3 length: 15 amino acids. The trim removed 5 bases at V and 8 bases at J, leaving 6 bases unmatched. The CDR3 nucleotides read TGTGCCAGCAGCTTCGGACTAGCGGGGGGTGTTACGCAGTATTTT. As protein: CASSFGLAGGVTQYF.

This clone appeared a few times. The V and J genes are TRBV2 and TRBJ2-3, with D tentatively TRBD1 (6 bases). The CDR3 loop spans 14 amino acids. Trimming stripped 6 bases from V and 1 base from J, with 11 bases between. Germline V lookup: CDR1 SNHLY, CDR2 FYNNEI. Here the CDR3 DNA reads TGTGCCAGCAGCCCGACAGGCCGCACAGATACGCAGTATTTT. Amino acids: CASSPTGRTDTQYF. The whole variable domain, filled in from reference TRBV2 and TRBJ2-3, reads EPEVTQTPSHQVTQMGQEVILRCVPISNHLYFYWYRQILGQKVEFLVSFYNNEISEKSEIFDDQFSVERPDGSNFTLKIRSTKLEDSAMYFCASSPTGRTDTQYFGPGTRLTVL.

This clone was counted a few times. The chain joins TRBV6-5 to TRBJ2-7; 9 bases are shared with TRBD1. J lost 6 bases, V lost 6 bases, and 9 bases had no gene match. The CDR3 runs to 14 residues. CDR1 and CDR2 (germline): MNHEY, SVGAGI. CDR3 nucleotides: TGTGCCAGCAGAACGGGACAGGGTAAGGTCGAGCAGTACTTC. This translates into CASRTGQGKVEQYF.

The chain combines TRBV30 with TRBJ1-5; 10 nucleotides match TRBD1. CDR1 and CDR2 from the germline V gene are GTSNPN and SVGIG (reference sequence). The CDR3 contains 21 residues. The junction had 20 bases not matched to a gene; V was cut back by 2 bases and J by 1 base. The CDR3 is CAWSLYLSRDRGEGSNQPQHF. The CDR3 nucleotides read TGTGCCTGGAGTTTATATCTCAGCCGGGACAGGGGCGAGGGGAGCAATCAGCCCCAGCATTTT.

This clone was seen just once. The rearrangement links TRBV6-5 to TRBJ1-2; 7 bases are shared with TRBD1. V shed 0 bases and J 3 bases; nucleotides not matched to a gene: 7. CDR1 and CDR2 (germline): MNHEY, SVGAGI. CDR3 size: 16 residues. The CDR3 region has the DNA TGTGCCAGCAGTTACTCGAGTTCAGGGGGTGACTATGGCTACACCTTC. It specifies CASSYSSSGGDYGYTF.

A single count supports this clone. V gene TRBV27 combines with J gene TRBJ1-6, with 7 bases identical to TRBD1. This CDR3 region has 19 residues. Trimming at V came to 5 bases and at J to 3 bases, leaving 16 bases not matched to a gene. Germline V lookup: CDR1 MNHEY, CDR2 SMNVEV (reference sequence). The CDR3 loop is CASSPKRGQGVNYNSPLHF. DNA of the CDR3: TGTGCCAGCAGTCCCAAAAGGGGGCAGGGGGTAAACTATAATTCACCCCTCCACTTT.

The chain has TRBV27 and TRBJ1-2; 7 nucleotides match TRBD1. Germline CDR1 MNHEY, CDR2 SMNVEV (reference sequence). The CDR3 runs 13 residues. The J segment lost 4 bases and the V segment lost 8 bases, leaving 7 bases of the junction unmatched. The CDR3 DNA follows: TGTGCCAGCGGGACAGCCGCCACCTATGGCTACACCTTC. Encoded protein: CASGTAATYGYTF.

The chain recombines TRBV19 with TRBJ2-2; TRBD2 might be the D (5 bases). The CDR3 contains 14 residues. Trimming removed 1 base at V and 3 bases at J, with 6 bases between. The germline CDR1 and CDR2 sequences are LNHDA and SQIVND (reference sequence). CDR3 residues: CASSIVAYTGELFF. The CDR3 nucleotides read TGTGCCAGTAGTATAGTAGCGTACACCGGGGAGCTGTTTTTT.